These T cell receptor beta chains were read from a single sample in a study of cytomegalovirus exposure and HLA in healthy donors. Generated by immunoSEQ multiplex PCR, the TCRdb table keeps only in-frame clones and is missing some. The data contain 330,000 or so clones, about nine tenths of them singletons. Material for sequencing was PBMCs. These receptors all come from a young woman in good health and CMV-seronegative. CDR3s include the opening cysteine and the closing phenylalanine or tryptophan.

CDR3: CASSTSGRAWYEQYF
J: TRBJ2-7
V: TRBV6-5
length: 15

CDR3: CASSLGRGNEKLFF
J: TRBJ1-4
V: TRBV27
length: 14

CDR3: CASGPGLAGAGELFF
J: TRBJ2-2
V: TRBV28
length: 15

CDR3: CASSYRADTQYF
J: TRBJ2-3
V: TRBV5-4
length: 12

CDR3: CASSDSFRTTVYEQYF
J: TRBJ2-7
V: TRBV6-4
length: 16

CDR3: CASSSLSRVSGYEQYF
J: TRBJ2-7
V: TRBV6-6
length: 16

CDR3: CASSLGGWREVSYEQYF
J: TRBJ2-7
V: TRBV11-2
length: 17

CDR3: CASSNRQGNTEAFF
J: TRBJ1-1
V: TRBV13
length: 14

CDR3: CASSIGLAGLSVTGELFF
J: TRBJ2-2
V: TRBV2
length: 18

CDR3: CASGLVGRDEQYF
J: TRBJ2-7
V: TRBV12-5
length: 13

CDR3: CASTAGAARGYTF
J: TRBJ1-2
V: TRBV19
length: 13

CDR3: CATSRDRDRDEQYF
J: TRBJ2-7
V: TRBV15
length: 14

CDR3: CASSVAGGYEKLFF
J: TRBJ1-4
V: TRBV9
length: 14

CDR3: CASSPGTTNTGELFF
J: TRBJ2-2
V: TRBV9
length: 15

CDR3: CASSTTGLNTGELFF
J: TRBJ2-2
V: TRBV2
length: 15

CDR3: CASSHTGNNPQHF
J: TRBJ1-5
V: TRBV4-1
length: 13

CDR3: CASSQVFSGTEAFF
J: TRBJ1-1
V: TRBV28
length: 14

CDR3: CASSLHGTLSYEQYF
J: TRBJ2-7
V: TRBV7-2
length: 15

CDR3: CARSPRDNPYEQYF
J: TRBJ2-7
V: TRBV5-3
length: 14

CDR3: CASSQSRVTENYGYTF
J: TRBJ1-2
V: TRBV4-3
length: 16

CDR3: CATSRDRVAGAKQYF
J: TRBJ2-7
V: TRBV15
length: 15

CDR3: CASSIGLAGTYEQYF
J: TRBJ2-7
V: TRBV19
length: 15

CDR3: CASSGLAEAYEQYF
J: TRBJ2-7
V: TRBV7-9
length: 14

CDR3: CASSYYSGSSYEQYF
J: TRBJ2-7
V: TRBV6-5
length: 15

CDR3: CASSWAGGPEQYF
J: TRBJ2-7
V: TRBV27
length: 13

CDR3: CASSMTGVYNQPQHF
J: TRBJ1-5
V: TRBV19
length: 15

CDR3: CSVVRGGTGTTYEQYF
J: TRBJ2-7
V: TRBV29-1
length: 16

CDR3: CASSSTYTDTQYF
J: TRBJ2-3
V: TRBV7-3
length: 13

CDR3: CASSQTSGGTDTQYF
J: TRBJ2-3
V: TRBV6-5
length: 15

CDR3: CASSSPREGVETQYF
J: TRBJ2-5
V: TRBV6-1
length: 15

CDR3: CASSTDAGTGNGYTF
J: TRBJ1-2
V: TRBV27
length: 15

CDR3: CASNGGQQYGYTF
J: TRBJ1-2
V: TRBV6-1
length: 13

CDR3: CASSTRQGSQPQHF
J: TRBJ1-5
V: TRBV2
length: 14

CDR3: CASSYYDRPNTEAFF
J: TRBJ1-1
V: TRBV6-5
length: 15

CDR3: CASSSDSGGKEKLFF
J: TRBJ1-4
V: TRBV5-4
length: 15

CDR3: CASRDRASYNEQFF
J: TRBJ2-1
V: TRBV5-8
length: 14

CDR3: CASTKTGISGIQYF
J: TRBJ2-4
V: TRBV6-5
length: 14

CDR3: CASSPGTGKRTQYF
J: TRBJ2-3
V: TRBV19
length: 14

CDR3: CASSLTVGDEKLFF
J: TRBJ1-4
V: TRBV5-1
length: 14

CDR3: CASRPGTVGGYTF
J: TRBJ1-2
V: TRBV5-8
length: 13

CDR3: CASSRQAETQYF
J: TRBJ2-5
V: TRBV18
length: 12

CDR3: CASSKAPSGLSGYEQYF
J: TRBJ2-7
V: TRBV21-1
length: 17

CDR3: CASSPRVGGGAQVTEAFF
J: TRBJ1-1
V: TRBV18
length: 18

CDR3: CASSLALGPNQPQHF
J: TRBJ1-5
V: TRBV5-1
length: 15

CDR3: CASSRSGANVLTF
J: TRBJ2-6
V: TRBV6-4
length: 13

CDR3: CAWSFRGRDTGELFF
J: TRBJ2-2
V: TRBV30
length: 15

CDR3: CASSISGLGWENTGELFF
J: TRBJ2-2
V: TRBV19
length: 18

CDR3: CSVSVGGSGNTIYF
J: TRBJ1-3
V: TRBV29-1
length: 14

CDR3: CASSLVGTTETQYF
J: TRBJ2-5
V: TRBV5-6
length: 14

CDR3: CASSLVGHTSYNEQFF
J: TRBJ2-1
V: TRBV11-2
length: 16

CDR3: CASSLSLADYNEQFF
J: TRBJ2-1
V: TRBV7-3
length: 15

CDR3: CASAPGQGGEQYF
J: TRBJ2-7
V: TRBV28
length: 13

CDR3: CASRDRDQPQHF
J: TRBJ1-5
V: TRBV19
length: 12

CDR3: CASTNRNWGDQPQHF
J: TRBJ1-5
V: TRBV28
length: 15